The source of this TCR beta chain is a study of T cell repertoires in cytomegalovirus infection. Turning to the study itself: Both CMV infection and a matching HLA type were indicated by public TCR beta signatures.

TCRdb independently ran MiXCR on the reads; one entry per CDR3 protein. The top ten hold over 11% of the sample, which has some 940,000 distinct CDR3 sequences, around 29% seen once. Germline CDR1 reads LNHNV; CDR2 reads YYDKDF (reference sequence). V lost 0 bases, J lost 7 bases, and 13 bases lay in between. This CDR3 has 14 residues. This clonotype was seen only a few times. Its antigen is unknown. This receptor was taken from a human donor in good health (CMV status not recorded). Some clones in this sample may be carry-over from other donors' samples. The J gene is TRBJ2-7, the V gene TRBV15; weak D call: TRBD2 (6 bases). The sample in question was cultured CD8+ T cells from PBMCs, obtained from culture after CMV antigen stimulation. The CDR3 DNA follows: TGTGCCACCAGCAGAGATGGAGGGATTCAGGAGCAGTACTTC. It yields the protein CATSRDGGIQEQYF.